One and the same sample provided the 26 T cell receptor beta chains below, sequenced in a study of post-analysis software for immune sequencing data. No antigen has been assigned to these receptors. cDNA libraries for TCR beta contained unique molecular identifiers. TCRdb re-called the PCR reads with MiXCR, one entry per CDR3 protein. Altogether 450,000 to 700,000 distinct CDR3 sequences are present, around 40% being singletons, with the ten largest covering more than 1.5%. Overall study findings and caveats: Controls showed lower frequencies than patients for a handful of TRBV segments, and TRBV5-6, TRBV5-1 and TRBV20-1 were among these.

Sequenced sample: blood. The source is a girl under 18 with multiple sclerosis.

This chain joins TRBV21-1 and TRBJ1-2; whether TRBD1, the table's D call, matches the DNA was not checked. TRBV21-1 represents a pseudogene. The CDR3 is 19 amino acids. The CDR3 DNA reads as TGTGCCAGCAGTTTTAGACTTGGACAGGACAGGGGCTTTAACTATGGCTACACCTTC. Translating gives CASSFRLGQDRGFNYGYTF.

V usage is TRBV4-1 and J usage is TRBJ1-5; no firm D call. Germline V gene lookup returns CDR1 MGHRA and CDR2 YSYEKL. The CDR3 is 15 residues long. Between the trimmed V and J ends, which lost 0 bases and 2 bases, there was a span of 8 bases. CDR3 in DNA: TGCGCCAGCAGCCAAGATATCAGACGCAATCAGCCCCAGCATTTT. Protein sequence: CASSQDIRRNQPQHF.

Comment on this clonotype: It may be a read error: a sequence one base away is much more abundant. The chain links TRBV4-1 to TRBJ1-4; D is unresolved. The CDR3 is 11 residues long. In germline, CDR1 is MGHRA, CDR2 YSYEKL. Here the CDR3 reads CTSSQERKLFF. CDR3 bases: TGCACCAGCAGCCAAGAGCGGAAACTGTTTTTT.

The chain is built from TRBV5-6 and TRBJ2-7; TRBD1 is a possible D gene (5 bases). Germline V CDR1 and CDR2: SGHDT, YYEEEE. The CDR3 has 14 amino acids. Trimming stripped 1 base from V and 1 base from J, with 9 bases between. CDR3 in amino acids: CASSLPRASYEQYF. The CDR3 coding sequence is TGTGCCAGCAGCTTGCCCAGGGCTTCCTACGAGCAGTACTTC.

This chain uses TRBV10-3 with TRBJ1-1, with D uncertain. This CDR3 is 16 amino acids long. CDR1 and CDR2 from the germline V gene are ENHRY and SYGVKD. Trimming stripped 3 bases from V and 1 base from J, with 15 bases between. The DNA for the CDR3 is TGTGCCATCAGTGACTCCATCCCTTCAACGAACACTGAAGCTTTCTTT. Translation: CAISDSIPSTNTEAFF.

The gene calls are TRBV29-1 and TRBJ2-5; TRBD2 aligns across 10 bases. This CDR3 has 15 amino acids. J lost 5 bases, V lost 4 bases, and 10 bases had no gene match. Germline CDR1 SQVTM, CDR2 ANQGSEA. The CDR3 loop is CSVAGLAGDRETQYF. The CDR3 DNA reads TGCAGCGTTGCGGGGCTAGCGGGAGATCGGGAGACCCAGTACTTC.

This clonotype was seen only a few times. The CDR3 DNA is TGCGCCAGTCACTGGAGGGTCCGTGGCGAGCAGTACTTC. The encoded protein is CASHWRVRGEQYF. The gene calls are TRBV10-2 and TRBJ2-7, with D maybe TRBD2 (6 bases). The germline V gene has CDR1 WSHSY and CDR2 SAAADI. The CDR3 extends over 13 amino acids. V was pared by 9 bases and J by 6 bases, with 18 bases between.

The chain is built from TRBV5-1 and TRBJ2-7; D gene ambiguous. V was clipped by 1 base and J by 2 bases, with 7 bases between them. Germline V CDR1 and CDR2: SGHRS, YFSETQ. The CDR3 consists of 13 residues. The CDR3 spells CASSLTSAYEQYF. CDR3 nucleotides: TGCGCCAGCAGCTTGACCAGCGCCTACGAGCAGTACTTC.

The chain couples TRBV19 to TRBJ1-4; 9 bases are a match to TRBD1. Germline trimming cut 6 bases from V and 5 bases from J; bases unmatched to any gene: 4. The CDR3 spans 14 residues. CDR1 and CDR2 from the germline V gene are LNHDA and SQIVND (reference sequence). CDR3 nucleotides: TGTGCCAGTAGGACGACAGGGGGAAATGAAAAACTGTTTTTT. Protein: CASRTTGGNEKLFF.

The chain links TRBV29-1 to TRBJ2-5; D not certain. CDR1 is SQVTM, CDR2 ANQGSEA, per germline. Between the trimmed V and J ends, which lost 4 bases and 2 bases, there was a span of 11 bases. The CDR3 extends over 13 amino acids. The CDR3 loop reads CSVAVLPQETQYF. The CDR3 nucleotides read TGCAGCGTTGCGGTCCTTCCTCAAGAGACCCAGTACTTC.

This clonotype was picked up a small number of times. The J gene is TRBJ2-7, the V gene TRBV6-5; 9 bases are a match to TRBD1. The ends lost 0 bases at V and 2 bases at J; junction bases unmatched: 2. This CDR3 has 15 amino acids. Germline loops: CDR1 MNHEY, CDR2 SVGAGI. Written as DNA, the CDR3 is TGTGCCAGCAGTTACTCTCGGACAGGGGCCTACGAGCAGTACTTC. Its protein is CASSYSRTGAYEQYF.

This clonotype was counted only a few times. The genes are TRBV20-1 and TRBJ2-1, with a weak D call TRBD2 (6 bases). Germline assignment: CDR1 DFQATT and CDR2 SNEGSKA (reference sequence). The CDR3 runs to 13 residues. The V gene lost 3 bases and the J gene lost 10 bases, with 16 bases spanning the gap. The CDR3 protein is CSARPSDRGEQFF. DNA for the CDR3: TGCAGTGCTAGGCCTAGCGACCGAGGGGAGCAGTTCTTC.

The V gene is TRBV12-3 or TRBV12-4, the J gene TRBJ2-5; 7 nucleotides align to TRBD1. The J call may be mistaken, given a closer DNA end match to TRBJ2-7. The CDR3 has 14 residues. CDR3: CASSLRNRGAEQYF. The CDR3 nucleotides read TGTGCCAGCAGCCTCCGGAACAGGGGTGCCGAGCAGTACTTC.

This chain connects TRBV5-1 to TRBJ2-7; no definite D call. The germline V and J ends were trimmed by 1 base and 2 bases, with 13 bases remaining between them. From germline, CDR1 is SGHRS and CDR2 YFSETQ. This CDR3 is 15 amino acids long. DNA for the CDR3: TGCGCCAGCAGCTTGCGGGCAGAACTCACCTACGAGCAGTACTTC. It yields the protein CASSLRAELTYEQYF.

Only a few counts were recorded for this clonotype. The rearrangement links TRBV11-2 to TRBJ2-5; D gene ambiguous. CDR1 and CDR2 from the germline V gene are SGHAT and FQNNGV. V was clipped by 5 bases and J by 2 bases, with 6 bases between them. The CDR3 covers 12 residues. The CDR3: CASSHIQETQYF. The CDR3 DNA reads TGTGCCAGCAGCCACATACAAGAGACCCAGTACTTC.

V and J are TRBV12-3 or TRBV12-4 and TRBJ1-4, with 7 nucleotides matching TRBD1. V lost 6 bases, J lost 3 bases, and 7 bases stayed unmatched. This CDR3 is built from 15 residues. CDR3 residues: CASRPQGVPNEKLFF. The CDR3 DNA is TGTGCCAGCAGGCCTCAGGGGGTCCCTAATGAAAAACTGTTTTTT.

This clonotype occurred a few times. The chain has TRBV12-3 or TRBV12-4 and TRBJ2-7; TRBD2 matches at 15 bases. The CDR3 consists of 16 residues. V gave up 5 bases and J gave up 1 base; unmatched junction bases: 3. As DNA, the CDR3 is TGTGCCAGCAGTCCTGGGACTAGCGGGAGGTCCTACGAGCAGTACTTC. Protein product: CASSPGTSGRSYEQYF.

This rearrangement joins TRBV5-1 to TRBJ2-1; weak D call: TRBD2 (7 bases). From germline, CDR1 is SGHRS and CDR2 YFSETQ. The V and J ends lost 4 bases and 4 bases respectively, with 18 bases between them. This CDR3 contains 16 residues. CDR3 sequence reads: CASSAPGGGRYNEQFF. The CDR3 nucleotides read TGCGCCAGCAGCGCCCCAGGCGGGGGCCGGTACAATGAGCAGTTCTTC.

The V gene is TRBV12-3 or TRBV12-4, the J gene TRBJ1-5; TRBD1 might be the D (5 bases). Trimming shortened V by 3 bases and J by 8 bases, and 11 bases separated the two germline ends. CDR3 size: 13 residues. The CDR3, as DNA: TGTGCCAGCAGTTTGGCGGGACGGGAGCCCCAGCATTTT. It translates to CASSLAGREPQHF.

This rearrangement joins TRBV7-2 to TRBJ1-5; D is perhaps TRBD1 (5 bases). The CDR3 is 14 amino acids. V was shortened by 5 bases and J by 5 bases, with 13 bases between the two germline ends. Germline CDR1 and CDR2: SGHTA and FQGNSA. This chain's CDR3 is CASSKQALDQPQHF. CDR3 DNA sequence: TGTGCCAGCAGCAAACAGGCTTTGGATCAGCCCCAGCATTTT.

V is TRBV5-1 and J is TRBJ1-2; D remains unclear. The germline V gene encodes CDR1 SGHRS and CDR2 YFSETQ. V was pared by 0 bases and J by 6 bases, with 6 bases between. The CDR3 runs to 12 residues. As DNA, the CDR3 is TGCGCCAGCAGCTTGGAGGTGGATGGCTACACCTTC. This translates into CASSLEVDGYTF.

V and J are TRBV25-1 and TRBJ2-7; 7 bases match TRBD1. Unmatched junction bases numbered 1, after V lost 3 bases and J lost 2 bases. This CDR3 comprises 13 residues. The germline gives CDR1 MGHDK, CDR2 SYGVNS. CDR3 in DNA: TGTGCCAGCAGTGAGGGACAGACCTACGAGCAGTACTTC. Protein: CASSEGQTYEQYF.

The V gene is TRBV3-1, the J gene TRBJ2-4; 8 nucleotides match TRBD2. The J call is uncertain, as TRBJ2-7 better fits the DNA end. This CDR3 region has 17 residues. The germline CDR1 and CDR2 sequences are LGHDT and YNNKEL (reference sequence). The CDR3 sequence is CASSQSLLAAYPYEQYF. The CDR3 nucleotides read TGTGCCAGCAGCCAGTCCCTACTAGCGGCCTATCCCTACGAGCAGTACTTC.

The chain is built from TRBV7-8 and TRBJ2-7; D is ambiguous. Germline loops: CDR1 SGHVS, CDR2 FQNEAQ. There are 14 residues in the CDR3. Trimming shortened V by 0 bases and J by 2 bases, and 8 bases separated the two germline ends. The CDR3 nucleotides are TGTGCCAGCAGCTTAGCCGTTGTTGCCTACGAGCAGTACTTC. Translated: CASSLAVVAYEQYF.

V and J are TRBV12-3 or TRBV12-4 and TRBJ2-7; TRBD1 aligns across 7 bases. The CDR3 covers 13 residues. V was pared by 7 bases and J by 6 bases, with 9 bases of the junction left unmatched. The CDR3 region is CASTLTGNREQYF. The DNA for the CDR3 is TGTGCCAGCACCTTGACAGGGAATCGCGAGCAGTACTTC.

The chain employs TRBV20-1 and TRBJ2-7; 10 bases agree with TRBD2. The CDR3 is made up of 15 amino acids. Trimming removed 4 bases from V and 2 bases from J; junction bases left unmatched: 8. Germline V lookup: CDR1 DFQATT, CDR2 SNEGSKA (reference sequence). CDR3 in amino acids: CSAIAGGLGAYEQYF. The DNA for the CDR3 is TGCAGTGCTATAGCGGGAGGCTTAGGGGCCTACGAGCAGTACTTC.